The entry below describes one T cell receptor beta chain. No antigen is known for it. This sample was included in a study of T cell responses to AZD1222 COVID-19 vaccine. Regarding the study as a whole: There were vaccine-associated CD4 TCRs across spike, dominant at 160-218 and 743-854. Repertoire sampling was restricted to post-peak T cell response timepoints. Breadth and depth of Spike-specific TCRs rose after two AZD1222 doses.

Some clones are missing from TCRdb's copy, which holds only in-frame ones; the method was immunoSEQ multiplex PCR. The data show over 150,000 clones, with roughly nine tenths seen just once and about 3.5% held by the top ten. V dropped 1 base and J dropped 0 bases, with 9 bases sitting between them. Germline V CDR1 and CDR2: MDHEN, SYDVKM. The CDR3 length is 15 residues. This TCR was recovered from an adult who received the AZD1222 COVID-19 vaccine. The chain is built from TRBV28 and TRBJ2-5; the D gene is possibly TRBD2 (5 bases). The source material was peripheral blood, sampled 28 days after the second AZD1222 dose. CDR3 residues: CASSLSPGYQETQYF. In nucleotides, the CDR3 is TGTGCCAGCAGTTTATCCCCGGGGTACCAAGAGACCCAGTACTTC. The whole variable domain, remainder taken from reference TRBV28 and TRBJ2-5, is DVKVTQSSRYLVKRTGEKVFLECVQDMDHENMFWYRQDPGLGLRLIYFSYDVKMKEKGDIPEGYSVSREKKERFSLILESASTNQTSMYLCASSLSPGYQETQYFGPGTRLLVL.